This is a list of T cell receptor beta chains from one sample in a study of STAT5B mutations in CD4+ large granular lymphocyte leukemia. The data were produced by immunoSEQ multiplex PCR, yet TCRdb's version contains in-frame clones alone and is incomplete. The sample has about 32,000 clones; roughly nine tenths are singletons. Sequencing was performed on CD4+ T cells from blood buffy coats. The receptors shown here come from a human donor in good health. Both conserved end residues are part of each CDR3. D genes are given only for firm matches. Expanded clones are given a class, and other clones once, few, many or no size at all.

>TRBV5-8|TRBJ1-5|.|.
CASSPEWTFLGLKRNQPQHF
TGTGCCAGCAGCCCGGAATGGACATTCCTTGGGCTGAAAAGGAATCAGCCCCAGCATTTT
>TRBV7-7|TRBJ2-5|.|.
CASSSGVIGTQYF
TGTGCCAGCAGTTCAGGGGTGATCGGGACCCAGTACTTC
>TRBV2|TRBJ2-7|.|.
CASSEASSRGRGLAGYEQYF
TGTGCCAGCAGTGAAGCGAGTAGCCGTGGACGGGGACTCGCTGGCTACGAGCAGTACTTC
>TRBV28|TRBJ2-7|.|TRBD2
CASSFVAGGLYEQYF
TGTGCCAGCAGTTTTGTGGCGGGAGGCCTCTACGAGCAGTACTTC
>TRBV19|TRBJ1-5|few|.
CASSSLGVGNQPQHF
TGTGCCAGTAGTAGCCTAGGGGTGGGCAATCAGCCCCAGCATTTT
>TRBV4-1|TRBJ1-2|.|.
CASSQGDLSSGYTF
TGCGCCAGCAGCCAAGGGGACCTCTCAAGTGGCTACACCTTC
>TRBV5-1|TRBJ2-7|.|TRBD2
CASSVRFNPGTSGRRVSEQYF
TGCGCCAGCAGCGTAAGGTTCAATCCTGGGACTAGCGGGAGACGCGTTAGTGAGCAGTACTTC
>TRBV18|TRBJ1-1|few|.
CASPRTAENTEAFF
TGTGCCAGCCCTAGGACCGCTGAGAACACTGAAGCTTTCTTT
>TRBV14|TRBJ2-1|.|TRBD2
CASSRSGTSDEQFF
TGTGCCAGCAGCCGGTCCGGGACTAGCGATGAGCAGTTCTTC
>TRBV19|TRBJ2-5|.|TRBD2
CASSPWGGGQETQYF
TGTGCCAGTAGTCCTTGGGGCGGGGGCCAAGAGACCCAGTACTTC
>TRBV6-5|TRBJ1-1|once|.
CASTHWLGTPNKAFF
TGTGCCAGCACCCACTGGTTGGGGACTCCCAACAAAGCTTTCTTT
>TRBV11-2|TRBJ2-5|.|TRBD1
CASSRTTGGVGETQYF
TGTGCCAGCAGCCGAACGACAGGGGGCGTCGGGGAGACCCAGTACTTC
>TRBV5-6|TRBJ1-2|.|.
CASTLGGFRGYTF
TGTGCCAGCACCCTTGGGGGATTCCGAGGCTACACCTTC
>TRBV7-9|TRBJ2-2|.|.
CASSLGAGSFTGELFF
TGTGCCAGCAGCTTAGGGGCGGGAAGCTTCACCGGGGAGCTGTTTTTT
>TRBV18|TRBJ1-1|.|.
CASSPLDGRNTEAFF
TGTGCCAGCTCACCCTTGGACGGGAGGAACACTGAAGCTTTCTTT
>TRBV27|TRBJ1-1|.|.
CASSFGVQNTEAFF
TGTGCCAGCAGTTTCGGGGTGCAGAACACTGAAGCTTTCTTT
>TRBV27|TRBJ2-3|.|TRBD2
CASSLLAGGRADTQYF
TGTGCCAGCAGTTTACTGGCGGGAGGTAGGGCAGATACGCAGTATTTT
>TRBV6-1|TRBJ2-5|.|TRBD1
CASSEKTGGKETQYF
TGTGCCAGCAGTGAGAAGACAGGGGGGAAGGAGACCCAGTACTTC
>TRBV20-1|TRBJ1-1|few|.
CSASPREEAFF
TGCAGTGCTAGCCCGAGAGAAGAAGCTTTCTTT
>TRBV30|TRBJ2-1|.|TRBD2
CAWRGGSAYNEQFF
TGTGCCTGGAGGGGCGGGAGTGCCTACAATGAGCAGTTCTTC
>TRBV27|TRBJ2-6|.|.
CASSTQGSGANVLTF
TGTGCCAGCAGTACACAGGGCTCTGGGGCCAACGTCCTGACTTTC
>TRBV6-1|TRBJ1-6|.|TRBD1
CASRSLTGGNSPLHF
TGTGCCAGCCGAAGCTTGACAGGGGGTAATTCACCCCTCCACTTT
>TRBV13|TRBJ2-2|.|TRBD1
CASSLVVDRGGTGELFF
TGTGCCAGCAGCTTAGTCGTGGACAGGGGGGGTACCGGGGAGCTGTTTTTT
>TRBV11-2|TRBJ1-1|.|.
CASNPRGRGNTEAFF
TGTGCCAGCAACCCGAGGGGCAGGGGGAACACTGAAGCTTTCTTT
>TRBV7-9|TRBJ2-1|.|.
CASSLSGVYNEQFF
TGTGCCAGCAGCTTATCAGGGGTCTACAATGAGCAGTTCTTC
>TRBV7-9|TRBJ1-2|few|.
CASSPWGEGYTF
TGTGCCAGCAGCCCCTGGGGGGAGGGCTACACCTTC
>TRBV10-1|TRBJ2-2|.|TRBD2
CASSLERESGGELFF
TGCGCCAGCAGTTTGGAGCGGGAGTCAGGCGGGGAGCTGTTTTTT
>TRBV7-9|TRBJ1-2|.|.
CASNDPQGLANYGYTF
TGTGCCAGCAACGACCCCCAGGGCCTAGCTAACTATGGCTACACCTTC
>TRBV7-8|TRBJ2-7|.|.
CASSPPGAFYEQYF
TGTGCCAGCAGCCCCCCCGGGGCTTTCTACGAGCAGTACTTC
>TRBV2|TRBJ2-7|.|.
CAYSSGPYEQYF
TGTGCCTATTCAAGCGGGCCCTACGAGCAGTACTTC
>TRBV27|TRBJ2-7|.|.
CASSPPGQFYEQYF
TGTGCCAGCAGTCCCCCCGGACAGTTCTACGAGCAGTACTTC
>TRBV7-9|TRBJ2-3|.|TRBD2
CASSAGDRGSTDTQYF
TGTGCCAGCAGCGCGGGGGATAGGGGTAGCACAGATACGCAGTATTTT
>TRBV19|TRBJ2-1|.|.
CASSMGNRDSGNEQFF
TGTGCCAGTAGTATGGGGAACAGGGATTCGGGCAATGAGCAGTTCTTC
>TRBV2|TRBJ1-4|.|TRBD1
CASSGTGRDEKLFF
TGTGCCAGCAGTGGGACAGGGCGGGATGAAAAACTGTTTTTT
>TRBV7-2|TRBJ1-2|.|.
CASSPWGGNYGYTF
TGTGCCAGCAGCCCCTGGGGAGGGAACTATGGCTACACCTTC
>TRBV6-5|TRBJ1-2|.|TRBD1
CASSRTGEYGYTF
TGTGCCAGCAGCCGGACAGGGGAATATGGCTACACCTTC
>TRBV29-1|TRBJ2-5|.|TRBD2
CSVTGTSGQETQYF
TGCAGCGTCACCGGGACTAGCGGACAAGAGACCCAGTACTTC
>TRBV7-9|TRBJ2-7|.|.
CASSREALALSYEQYF
TGTGCCAGCAGCCGCGAGGCCTTGGCCCTCTCCTACGAGCAGTACTTC
>TRBV28|TRBJ1-2|.|.
CASSSRQWGDGYTF
TGTGCCAGCAGTTCCCGACAGTGGGGCGATGGCTACACCTTC
>TRBV28|TRBJ2-5|.|.
CASSPPRVGETQYF
TGTGCCAGCAGTCCGCCTAGGGTTGGTGAGACCCAGTACTTC
>TRBV30|TRBJ1-3|.|.
CAWKRRGSSSGNTIYF
TGTGCCTGGAAACGACGGGGGAGCTCCTCTGGAAACACCATATATTTT
>TRBV28|TRBJ2-1|.|.
CASGGGGHPNEQFF
TGTGCCAGTGGGGGGGGCGGACACCCCAATGAGCAGTTCTTC
>TRBV4-1|TRBJ1-1|.|.
CASSQDPVLNTEAFF
TGCGCCAGCAGCCAAGATCCGGTTTTGAACACTGAAGCTTTCTTT
>TRBV12-5|TRBJ2-5|.|.
CASGFGGEGETQYF
TGTGCTAGTGGTTTTGGGGGAGAGGGTGAGACCCAGTACTTC
>TRBV1|TRBJ2-7|once|.
CTSSQVPRDRGLSGEYF
TGCACCAGCAGCCAAGTACCCCGTGACAGGGGTTTAAGTGGGGAGTACTTC
>TRBV11-2|TRBJ1-1|.|.
CASSLEYGMNTEAFF
TGTGCCAGCAGCTTAGAATATGGAATGAACACTGAAGCTTTCTTT
>TRBV12-2|TRBJ2-7|.|.
CASRLALAAEQYF
TGTGCAAGTCGCTTAGCGCTGGCAGCCGAGCAGTACTTC
>TRBV6-6|TRBJ2-7|.|.
CASSYVQGYEQYF
TGTGCCAGCAGTTATGTCCAGGGCTACGAGCAGTACTTC
>TRBV6-4|TRBJ1-3|once|.
CASSDTGNTIYF
TGTGCCAGCAGTGACACCGGAAACACCATATATTTT
>TRBV7-2|TRBJ2-1|.|.
CASSLASNEQFF
TGTGCCAGCAGCTTAGCGTCTAATGAGCAGTTCTTC
>TRBV28|TRBJ2-7|few|.
CASSSPGGTSYEQYF
TGTGCCAGCAGTTCCCCGGGGGGCACCTCCTACGAGCAGTACTTC
>TRBV19|TRBJ1-1|.|.
CASSRTANTEAFF
TGTGCCAGTAGTAGGACAGCGAACACTGAAGCTTTCTTT